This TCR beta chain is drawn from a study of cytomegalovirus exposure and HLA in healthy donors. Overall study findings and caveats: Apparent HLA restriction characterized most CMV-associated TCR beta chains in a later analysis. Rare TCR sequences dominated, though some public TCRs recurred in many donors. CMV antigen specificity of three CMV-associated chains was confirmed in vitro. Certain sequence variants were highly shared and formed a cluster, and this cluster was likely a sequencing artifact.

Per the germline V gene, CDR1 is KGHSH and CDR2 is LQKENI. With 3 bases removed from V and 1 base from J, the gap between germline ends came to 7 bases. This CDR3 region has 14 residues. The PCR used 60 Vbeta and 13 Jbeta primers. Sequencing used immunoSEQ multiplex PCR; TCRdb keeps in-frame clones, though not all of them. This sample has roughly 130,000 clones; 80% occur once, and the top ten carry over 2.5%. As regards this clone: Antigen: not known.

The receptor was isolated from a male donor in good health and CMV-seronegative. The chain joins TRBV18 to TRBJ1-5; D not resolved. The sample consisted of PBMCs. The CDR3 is CASSPPGSNQPQHF. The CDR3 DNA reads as TGTGCCAGCTCACCGCCAGGAAGCAATCAGCCCCAGCATTTT.